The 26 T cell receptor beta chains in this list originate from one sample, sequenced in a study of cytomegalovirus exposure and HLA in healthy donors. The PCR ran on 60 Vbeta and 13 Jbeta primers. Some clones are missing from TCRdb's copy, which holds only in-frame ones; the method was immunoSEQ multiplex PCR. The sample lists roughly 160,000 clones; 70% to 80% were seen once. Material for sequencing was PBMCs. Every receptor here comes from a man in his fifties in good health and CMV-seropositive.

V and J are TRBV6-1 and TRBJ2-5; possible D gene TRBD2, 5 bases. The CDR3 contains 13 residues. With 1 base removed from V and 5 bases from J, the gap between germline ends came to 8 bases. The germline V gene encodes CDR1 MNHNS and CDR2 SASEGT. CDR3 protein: CASSEVPGETQYF. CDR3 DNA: TGTGCCAGCAGTGAAGTCCCGGGGGAGACCCAGTACTTC.

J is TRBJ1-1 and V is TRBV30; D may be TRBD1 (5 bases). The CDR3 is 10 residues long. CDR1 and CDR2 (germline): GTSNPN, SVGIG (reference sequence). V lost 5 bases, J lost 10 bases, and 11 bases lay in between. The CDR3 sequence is CAWGKTGAFF. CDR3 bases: TGTGCCTGGGGGAAAACAGGAGCTTTCTTT.

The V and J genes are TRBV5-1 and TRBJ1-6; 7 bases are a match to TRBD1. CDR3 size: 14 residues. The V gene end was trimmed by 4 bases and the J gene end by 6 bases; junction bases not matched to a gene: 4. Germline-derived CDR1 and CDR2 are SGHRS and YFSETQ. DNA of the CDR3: TGCGCCAGCAGCACCGGGACAGTTAATTCACCCCTCCACTTT. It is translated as CASSTGTVNSPLHF.

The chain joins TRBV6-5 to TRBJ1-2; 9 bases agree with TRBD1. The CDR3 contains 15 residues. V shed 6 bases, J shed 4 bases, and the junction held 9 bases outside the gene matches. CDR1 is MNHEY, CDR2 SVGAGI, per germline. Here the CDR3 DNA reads TGTGCCAGCAGCCCCCTACAGGGGGCGATCTATGGCTACACCTTC. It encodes CASSPLQGAIYGYTF.

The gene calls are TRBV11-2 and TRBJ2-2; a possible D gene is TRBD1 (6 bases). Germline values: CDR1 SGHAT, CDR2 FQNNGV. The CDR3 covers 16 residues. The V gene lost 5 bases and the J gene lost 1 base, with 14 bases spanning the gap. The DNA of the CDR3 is TGTGCCAGCAGCCTGAAACGCAGGGGGAACACCGGGGAGCTGTTTTTT. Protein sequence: CASSLKRRGNTGELFF.

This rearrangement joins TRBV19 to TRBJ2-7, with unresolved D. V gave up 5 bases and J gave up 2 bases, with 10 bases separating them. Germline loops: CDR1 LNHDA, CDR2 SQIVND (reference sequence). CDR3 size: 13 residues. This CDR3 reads CASSLGLAYEQYF. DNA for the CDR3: TGTGCCAGTAGTCTAGGTCTAGCCTACGAGCAGTACTTC.

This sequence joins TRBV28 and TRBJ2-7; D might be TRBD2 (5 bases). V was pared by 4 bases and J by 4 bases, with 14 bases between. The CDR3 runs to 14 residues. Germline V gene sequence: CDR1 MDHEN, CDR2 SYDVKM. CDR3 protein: CASSWETDGYEQYF. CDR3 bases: TGTGCCAGCAGTTGGGAGACGGACGGTTACGAGCAGTACTTC. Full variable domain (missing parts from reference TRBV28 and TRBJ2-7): DVKVTQSSRYLVKRTGEKVFLECVQDMDHENMFWYRQDPGLGLRLIYFSYDVKMKEKGDIPEGYSVSREKKERFSLILESASTNQTSMYLCASSWETDGYEQYFGPGTRLTVT.

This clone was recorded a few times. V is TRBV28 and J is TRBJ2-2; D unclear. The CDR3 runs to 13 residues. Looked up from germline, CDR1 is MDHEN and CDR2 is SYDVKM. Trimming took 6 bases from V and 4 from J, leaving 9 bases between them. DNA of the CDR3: TGTGCCAGCAGGTGGGCAGCCACCGGGGAGCTGTTTTTT. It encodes CASRWAATGELFF.

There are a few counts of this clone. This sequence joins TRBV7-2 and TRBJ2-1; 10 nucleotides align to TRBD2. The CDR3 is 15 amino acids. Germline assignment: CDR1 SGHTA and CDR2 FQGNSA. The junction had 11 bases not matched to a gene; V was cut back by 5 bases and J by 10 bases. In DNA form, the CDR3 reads TGTGCCAGCAGCCAAGCAGTTCTAGCGGGGGTAGAGCAGTTCTTC. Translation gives CASSQAVLAGVEQFF. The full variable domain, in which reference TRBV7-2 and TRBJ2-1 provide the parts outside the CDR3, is GAGVSQSPSNKVTEKGKDVELRCDPISGHTALYWYRQSLGQGLEFLIYFQGNSAPDKSGLPSDRFSAERTGGSVSTLTIQRTQQEDSAVYLCASSQAVLAGVEQFFGPGTRLTVL.

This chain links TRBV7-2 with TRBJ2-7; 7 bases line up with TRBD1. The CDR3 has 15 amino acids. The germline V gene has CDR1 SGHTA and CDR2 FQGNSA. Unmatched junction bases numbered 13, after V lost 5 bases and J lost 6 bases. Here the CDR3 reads CASSTLDRANSEQYF. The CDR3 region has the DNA TGTGCCAGCAGCACCCTTGACAGGGCCAATAGCGAGCAGTACTTC. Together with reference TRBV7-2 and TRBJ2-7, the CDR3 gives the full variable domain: GAGVSQSPSNKVTEKGKDVELRCDPISGHTALYWYRQSLGQGLEFLIYFQGNSAPDKSGLPSDRFSAERTGGSVSTLTIQRTQQEDSAVYLCASSTLDRANSEQYFGPGTRLTVT.

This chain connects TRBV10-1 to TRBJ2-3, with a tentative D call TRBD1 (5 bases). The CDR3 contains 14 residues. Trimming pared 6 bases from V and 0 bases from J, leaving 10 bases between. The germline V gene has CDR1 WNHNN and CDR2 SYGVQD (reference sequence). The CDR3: CASSLRGSTDTQYF. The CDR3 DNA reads TGCGCCAGCAGCCTAAGGGGAAGCACAGATACGCAGTATTTT.

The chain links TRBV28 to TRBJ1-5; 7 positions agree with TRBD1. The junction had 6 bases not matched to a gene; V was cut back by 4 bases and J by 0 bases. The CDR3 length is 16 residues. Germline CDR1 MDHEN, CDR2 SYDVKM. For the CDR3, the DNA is TGTGCCAGCAGTTCCACAGGGGCGCTTAGCAATCAGCCCCAGCATTTT. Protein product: CASSSTGALSNQPQHF.

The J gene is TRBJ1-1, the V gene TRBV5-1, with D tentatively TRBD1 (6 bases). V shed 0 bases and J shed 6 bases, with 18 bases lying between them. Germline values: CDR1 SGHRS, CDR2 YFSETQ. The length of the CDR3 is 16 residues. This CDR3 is CASSLGQATGVSEAFF. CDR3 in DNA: TGCGCCAGCAGCTTGGGACAGGCTACTGGAGTCTCTGAAGCTTTCTTT.

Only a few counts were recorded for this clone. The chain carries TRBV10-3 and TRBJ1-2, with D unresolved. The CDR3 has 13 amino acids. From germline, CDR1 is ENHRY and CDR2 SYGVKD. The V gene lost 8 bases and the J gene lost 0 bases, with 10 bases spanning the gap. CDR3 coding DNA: TGTGCCATCTCGGGGTTCGCTAACTATGGCTACACCTTC. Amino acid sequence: CAISGFANYGYTF.

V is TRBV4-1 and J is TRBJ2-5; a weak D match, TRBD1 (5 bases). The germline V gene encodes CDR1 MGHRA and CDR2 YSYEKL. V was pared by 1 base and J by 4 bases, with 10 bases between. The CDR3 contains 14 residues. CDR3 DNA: TGCGCCAGCAGCCAAGCCCAGGGATCAGAGACCCAGTACTTC. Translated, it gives CASSQAQGSETQYF.

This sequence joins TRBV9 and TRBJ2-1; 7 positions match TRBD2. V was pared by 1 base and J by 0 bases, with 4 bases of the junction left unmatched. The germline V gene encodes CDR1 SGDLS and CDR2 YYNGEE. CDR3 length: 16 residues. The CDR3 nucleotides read TGTGCCAGCAGCGTACGGGGGGTAAGCTCCTACAATGAGCAGTTCTTC. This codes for CASSVRGVSSYNEQFF.

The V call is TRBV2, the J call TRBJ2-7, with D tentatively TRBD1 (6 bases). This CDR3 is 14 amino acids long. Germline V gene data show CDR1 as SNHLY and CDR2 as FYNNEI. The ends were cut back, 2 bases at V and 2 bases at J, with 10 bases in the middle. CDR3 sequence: CASSESGQTYEQYF. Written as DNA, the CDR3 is TGTGCCAGCAGTGAAAGTGGACAGACCTACGAGCAGTACTTC. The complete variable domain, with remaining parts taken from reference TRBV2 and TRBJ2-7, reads EPEVTQTPSHQVTQMGQEVILRCVPISNHLYFYWYRQILGQKVEFLVSFYNNEISEKSEIFDDQFSVERPDGSNFTLKIRSTKLEDSAMYFCASSESGQTYEQYFGPGTRLTVT.

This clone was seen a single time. The CDR3 DNA sequence: TGTGCCAGCAGCTCCGGGGACAGGGGTCGTGAAAAACTGTTTTTT. Translated, it gives CASSSGDRGREKLFF. The genes are TRBV7-9 and TRBJ1-4; the match to TRBD1 covers 10 bases. V dropped 4 bases and J dropped 7; count of bases not matched to a gene: 6. Germline-derived CDR1 and CDR2 are SEHNR and FQNEAQ (reference sequence). The CDR3 runs 15 residues.

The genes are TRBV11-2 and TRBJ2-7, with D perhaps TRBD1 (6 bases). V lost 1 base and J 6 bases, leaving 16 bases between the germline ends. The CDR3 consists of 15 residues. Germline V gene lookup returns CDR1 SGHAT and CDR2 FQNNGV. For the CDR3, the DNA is TGTGCCAGCAGCTTAGCCGGGACCCAAGGGGGCGAGCAGTACTTC. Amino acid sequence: CASSLAGTQGGEQYF.

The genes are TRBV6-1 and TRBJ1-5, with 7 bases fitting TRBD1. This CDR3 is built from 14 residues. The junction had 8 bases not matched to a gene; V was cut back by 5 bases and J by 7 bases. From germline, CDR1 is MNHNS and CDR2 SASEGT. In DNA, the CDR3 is TGTGCCAGCAGTCTACAGGGGAAGATACAGCCCCAGCATTTT. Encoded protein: CASSLQGKIQPQHF.

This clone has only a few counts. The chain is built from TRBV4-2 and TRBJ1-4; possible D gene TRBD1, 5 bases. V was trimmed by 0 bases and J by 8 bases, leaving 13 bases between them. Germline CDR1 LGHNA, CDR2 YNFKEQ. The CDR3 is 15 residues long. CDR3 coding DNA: TGTGCCAGCAGCCAAGAGGGGGGGGGTGGGGAAAAACTGTTTTTT. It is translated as CASSQEGGGGEKLFF.

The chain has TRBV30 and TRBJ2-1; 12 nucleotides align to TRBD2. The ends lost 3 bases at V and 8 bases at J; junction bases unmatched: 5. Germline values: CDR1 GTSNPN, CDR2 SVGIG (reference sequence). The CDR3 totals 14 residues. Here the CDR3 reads CAWRLAGGGDEQFF. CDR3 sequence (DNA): TGTGCCTGGAGGCTAGCGGGGGGGGGAGATGAGCAGTTCTTC.

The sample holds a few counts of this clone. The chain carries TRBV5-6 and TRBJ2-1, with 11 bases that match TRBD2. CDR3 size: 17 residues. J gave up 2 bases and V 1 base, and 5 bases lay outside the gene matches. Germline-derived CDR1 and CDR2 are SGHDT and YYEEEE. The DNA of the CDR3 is TGTGCCAGCAGCTTGTACGCTAGCGGGGGGACCTACAATGAGCAGTTCTTC. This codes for CASSLYASGGTYNEQFF.

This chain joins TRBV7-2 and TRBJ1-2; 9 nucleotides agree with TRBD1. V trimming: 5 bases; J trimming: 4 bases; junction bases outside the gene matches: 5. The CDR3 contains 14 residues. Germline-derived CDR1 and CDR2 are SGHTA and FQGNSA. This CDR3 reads CASSITTGGYGYTF. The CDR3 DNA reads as TGTGCCAGCAGCATTACGACAGGGGGCTATGGCTACACCTTC.

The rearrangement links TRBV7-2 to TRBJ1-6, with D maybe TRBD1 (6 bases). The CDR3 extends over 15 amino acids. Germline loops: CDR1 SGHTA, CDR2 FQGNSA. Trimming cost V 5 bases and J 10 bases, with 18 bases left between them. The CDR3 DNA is TGTGCCAGCAGCCCAGGTCGGGGGGCAGGATCACCCCTCCACTTT. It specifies CASSPGRGAGSPLHF.

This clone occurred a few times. CDR3 amino acids: CASSYSPGGNQETQYF. In DNA, the CDR3 is TGTGCCAGCAGTTACTCACCGGGGGGGAACCAAGAGACCCAGTACTTC. The rearrangement uses TRBV6-5 and TRBJ2-5; 8 positions match TRBD2. With 0 bases clipped from V and 0 bases from J, the junction kept 3 bases outside the gene matches. Germline values: CDR1 MNHEY, CDR2 SVGAGI. The CDR3 is 16 amino acids.